This T cell receptor (beta chain) was obtained from a study of early T cells in non-severe SARS-CoV-2 infection. TCRdb reanalysed the 5' RACE reads using MiXCR and keeps one entry per CDR3 protein. The sample includes some 57,000 distinct CDR3 sequences, roughly 8% seen only once; the top ten take around 4.2%. Ten or more counts support this clonotype. This CDR3 spans 14 amino acids. From germline, CDR1 is SGHAT and CDR2 FQNNGV. V was cut by 5 bases and J by 2 bases, with 12 bases left in between. The source of this sequence is an adult who was a healthcare worker with PCR-confirmed SARS-CoV-2 infection or an uninfected control (not recorded which). The chain combines TRBV11-2 with TRBJ1-2; perhaps TRBD1 as D (6 bases). Sequenced: whole blood. The CDR3 DNA reads as TGTGCCAGCAGCACATACAGGGAGAACTATGGCTACACCTTC. Protein: CASSTYRENYGYTF. Filled out from reference TRBV11-2 and TRBJ1-2, the complete variable domain reads EAGVAQSPRYKIIEKRQSVAFWCNPISGHATLYWYQQILGQGPKLLIQFQNNGVVDDSQLPKDRFSAERLKGVDSTLKIQPAKLEDSAVYLCASSTYRENYGYTFGSGTRLTVV.